This is a list of T cell receptor beta chains from one sample in a study of blood T cell repertoires in COVID-19. This table comes from immunoSEQ multiplex PCR, and its TCRdb copy is limited to in-frame clones, with some not included. The sample has under 45,000 clones, 81% seen once. The sequenced sample was peripheral blood. These receptors all stem from a man in his sixties or seventies with COVID-19, enrolled during active disease. Both conserved end residues are trimmed from each CDR3. Fields, in order: V gene, J gene, CDR3 length, CDR3 protein.

v_gene: TRBV7-2; j_gene: TRBJ2-7; len: 13; CDR3aa: ASSLDRGSSYEQY
v_gene: TRBV30; j_gene: TRBJ2-2; len: 12; CDR3aa: AWGDYANTGELF
v_gene: TRBV19; j_gene: TRBJ2-2; len: 10; CDR3aa: ASSQNTGELF
v_gene: TRBV9; j_gene: TRBJ2-1; len: 13; CDR3aa: ASTTGTSGFREQF
v_gene: TRBV7-2; j_gene: TRBJ2-5; len: 17; CDR3aa: ASTPLWASGRGWQETQY
v_gene: TRBV5-1; j_gene: TRBJ2-7; len: 13; CDR3aa: ASSSSTTGGYEQY
v_gene: TRBV7-2; j_gene: TRBJ1-5; len: 12; CDR3aa: ASSETGTNQPQH
v_gene: TRBV5-1; j_gene: TRBJ1-5; len: 11; CDR3aa: ASSLGGGQPQH
v_gene: TRBV19; j_gene: TRBJ2-1; len: 14; CDR3aa: ASTPRTSGGYNEQF
v_gene: TRBV27; j_gene: TRBJ1-2; len: 12; CDR3aa: ASRVNEAVSGYT
v_gene: TRBV5-1; j_gene: TRBJ2-2; len: 13; CDR3aa: ASSFSGSNTGELF
v_gene: TRBV27; j_gene: TRBJ2-3; len: 14; CDR3aa: ASSLFVTGGADTQY
v_gene: TRBV7-3; j_gene: TRBJ2-3; len: 18; CDR3aa: ASSRGQGGISGRATDTQY
v_gene: TRBV4-1; j_gene: TRBJ1-4; len: 16; CDR3aa: ASSQSLVRGVSNEKLF